The next 24 T cell receptor beta chains were all read from a single sample in a study of T cell changes during pregnancy in multiple sclerosis (dated by TCRdb to about 2019). Libraries were made using the immunoSEQ multiplex PCR assay. Entries here come from immuneACCESS through TCRdb and include only in-frame sequences with V and J called. Some clones fail to appear in such tables; in the studies checked, an unresolved V gene covers under half of the shortfall, and the cause of the remainder is unknown. The sample has tens of thousands of clones on record, about 90% of them singletons. The biggest ten clones account for 0.55% to 0.7% of the sample. The sequences come from CD4+ T cells from peripheral blood mononuclear cells, collected in the second trimester of pregnancy. The receptors originated from a female donor in good health, enrolled as a control in a pregnancy study.

The chain has TRBV5-1 and TRBJ1-5, with TRBD1 matching over 8 bases. The CDR3 contains 15 residues. V lost 4 bases, J lost 2 bases, and 5 bases stayed unmatched. Germline lookup yields CDR1 SGHRS and CDR2 YFSETQ. The CDR3 bases are TGCGCCAGCAGCCCGACAGGGGTGGGCAATCAGCCCCAGCATTTT. It specifies CASSPTGVGNQPQHF.

The chain uses TRBV25-1 and TRBJ1-4; D remains ambiguous. V dropped 8 bases and J dropped 0 bases, with 10 bases sitting between them. This CDR3 has 14 amino acids. The germline gives CDR1 MGHDK, CDR2 SYGVNS. In DNA, the CDR3 is TGTGCCAGCGGGAGCCGGGCAACTAATGAAAAACTGTTTTTT. Amino acid sequence: CASGSRATNEKLFF.

The CDR3 sequence is CASSMGQLNTEAFF. In DNA, the CDR3 is TGTGCCAGTAGTATGGGACAGCTGAACACTGAAGCTTTCTTT. V gene TRBV19 combines with J gene TRBJ1-1, with TRBD1 matching over 7 bases. CDR1 is LNHDA and CDR2 is SQIVND in the germline V gene (reference sequence). V trimming: 3 bases; J trimming: 0 bases; junction bases outside the gene matches: 1. This CDR3 is built from 14 residues.

This clone was found once. The V gene is TRBV5-1, the J gene TRBJ2-7; the match to TRBD2 covers 10 bases. Germline lookup yields CDR1 SGHRS and CDR2 YFSETQ. The junction had 6 bases not matched to a gene; V was cut back by 4 bases and J by 2 bases. This CDR3 region has 15 residues. The CDR3 loop is CASSLSGGRPYEQYF. CDR3 coding DNA: TGCGCCAGCAGCCTTAGCGGGGGGCGACCCTACGAGCAGTACTTC.

J is TRBJ2-2 and V is TRBV5-1; 7 positions match TRBD1. Germline CDR1 reads SGHRS; CDR2 reads YFSETQ. CDR3 size: 15 residues. V shed 4 bases and J 0 bases; nucleotides not matched to a gene: 3. This CDR3 reads CASSPGTANTGELFF. In DNA form, the CDR3 reads TGCGCCAGCAGCCCTGGGACAGCGAACACCGGGGAGCTGTTTTTT.

This clone was recorded a few times. The chain links TRBV2 to TRBJ1-6, with 8 bases aligning to TRBD1. Germline V gene sequence: CDR1 SNHLY, CDR2 FYNNEI. V shed 11 bases and J 2 bases; nucleotides not matched to a gene: 8. The length of the CDR3 is 15 residues. The CDR3: CASTGEATYNSPLHF. As DNA, the CDR3 is TGTGCCTCGACAGGGGAAGCGACCTATAATTCACCCCTCCACTTT.

This sequence joins TRBV7-2 and TRBJ2-2; D might be TRBD1 (6 bases). Germline CDR1 SGHTA, CDR2 FQGNSA. Trimming shortened V by 4 bases and J by 6 bases, and 12 bases separated the two germline ends. CDR3 size: 14 residues. CDR3 in DNA: TGTGCCAGCAGCTCCAAAAGGGGGTCCGGGGAGCTGTTTTTT. Amino acids: CASSSKRGSGELFF.

V gene TRBV27 combines with J gene TRBJ2-5; tentative D call: TRBD1 (6 bases). The better agreement between TRBJ2-7 and the DNA end casts doubt on the J call. Germline V gives CDR1 MNHEY, CDR2 SMNVEV (reference sequence). CDR3 length: 14 amino acids. CDR3 nucleotides: TGTGCCAGCAGCTACAGGGAAACCTCCTACGAGCAGTACTTC. Residues: CASSYRETSYEQYF.

The chain couples TRBV7-2 to TRBJ2-7; D might be TRBD1 (6 bases). V shed 0 bases and J shed 4 bases, with 7 bases lying between them. The CDR3 sequence is 13 residues long. In germline, CDR1 is SGHTA, CDR2 FQGNSA. CDR3 in DNA: TGTGCCAGCAGCTTAGCCGGACAGTACGAGCAGTACTTC. It specifies CASSLAGQYEQYF.

The chain links TRBV7-3 to TRBJ1-1; no clear D gene. Germline assignment: CDR1 SGHTA and CDR2 FQGTGA. There are 13 residues in the CDR3. Trimming stripped 2 bases from V and 0 bases from J, with 4 bases between. For the CDR3, the DNA is TGTGCCAGCAGCTTATCTATGAACACTGAAGCTTTCTTT. As protein: CASSLSMNTEAFF.

The chain combines TRBV5-1 with TRBJ2-1; D possibly corresponds to TRBD2 (6 bases). Germline V gene data show CDR1 as SGHRS and CDR2 as YFSETQ. V was trimmed by 1 base and J by 8 bases, leaving 16 bases between them. The CDR3 loop spans 15 amino acids. The DNA of the CDR3 is TGCGCCAGCAGCTTGCGGGACTCCGAGTTTCATGAGCAGTTCTTC. This sequence encodes CASSLRDSEFHEQFF. The full variable domain, its missing parts supplied by reference TRBV5-1 and TRBJ2-1, is KAGVTQTPRYLIKTRGQQVTLSCSPISGHRSVSWYQQTPGQGLQFLFEYFSETQRNKGNFPGRFSGRQFSNSRSEMNVSTLELGDSALYLCASSLRDSEFHEQFFGPGTRLTVL.

This chain links TRBV19 with TRBJ1-6; weak D call: TRBD1 (6 bases). The CDR3 consists of 16 residues. Germline V gene lookup returns CDR1 LNHDA and CDR2 SQIVND (reference sequence). V was pared by 3 bases and J by 8 bases, with 17 bases between. The CDR3 DNA reads as TGTGCCAGTAGTATCTTGAGGGGCAGGGGCCATTCACCCCTCCACTTT. This encodes CASSILRGRGHSPLHF.

The chain combines TRBV7-8 with TRBJ2-7; 7 nucleotides align to TRBD1. The CDR3 extends over 15 amino acids. Germline CDR1 SGHVS, CDR2 FQNEAQ. J lost 0 bases, V lost 5 bases, and 7 bases had no gene match. The CDR3 region is CASSVQGQHSYEQYF. The CDR3 coding sequence is TGTGCCAGCAGCGTTCAGGGACAGCACTCCTACGAGCAGTACTTC.

The rearrangement joins TRBV5-6 to TRBJ1-6, with no clear D. The CDR3 extends over 14 amino acids. V was trimmed by 1 base and J by 5 bases, leaving 7 bases between them. Germline V gene data show CDR1 as SGHDT and CDR2 as YYEEEE. The CDR3 nucleotides are TGTGCCAGCAGCTTGTCCCCCGATAATTCACCCCTCCACTTT. Its protein product is CASSLSPDNSPLHF.

A single count supports this clone. The chain joins TRBV27 to TRBJ2-7, with 9 bases aligning to TRBD1. The trim removed 7 bases at V and 2 bases at J, leaving 3 bases unmatched. The CDR3 runs to 13 residues. Germline CDR1 reads MNHEY; CDR2 reads SMNVEV (reference sequence). The CDR3 DNA reads as TGTGCCAGCATGCGGGACAGGGCCTACGAGCAGTACTTC. It codes for CASMRDRAYEQYF.

The DNA of the CDR3 is TGCGCCAGCAGCCAAGTTCGCAGCTCCTATAATTCACCCCTCCACTTT. It encodes CASSQVRSSYNSPLHF. The chain has TRBV4-1 and TRBJ1-6; D is unresolved. CDR3 length equals 16 residues. Trimming stripped 1 base from V and 0 bases from J, with 7 bases between. Germline values: CDR1 MGHRA, CDR2 YSYEKL.

The CDR3 bases are TGTGCCAGCAGTCGAGGATCTATCGGTGGCTACACCTTC. Its protein product is CASSRGSIGGYTF. J is TRBJ1-2 and V is TRBV11-1; D unclear. Trimming took off 6 bases at V and 7 bases at J, with 15 bases between the two ends. CDR3 length: 13 amino acids. Germline V gives CDR1 SGHAT, CDR2 FQDESV (reference sequence). The full variable domain, rest sourced from reference TRBV11-1 and TRBJ1-2, is EAEVAQSPRYKITEKSQAVAFWCDPISGHATLYWYRQILGQGPELLVQFQDESVVDDSQLPKDRFSAERLKGVDSTLKIQPAELGDSAMYLCASSRGSIGGYTFGSGTRLTVV.

The CDR3 DNA reads as TGTGCCAGCAGTTTTGGCCGAGGCCCTAAACAAGAGACCCAGTACTTC. Translating gives CASSFGRGPKQETQYF. The V and J genes are TRBV28 and TRBJ2-5; D not certain. V lost 3 bases to trimming and J lost 2 bases, with 16 bases between them. Germline V CDR1 and CDR2: MDHEN, SYDVKM. This CDR3 comprises 16 residues.

The chain has TRBV5-6 and TRBJ1-1; D gene ambiguous. Trimming cost V 2 bases and J 5 bases, with 13 bases left between them. This CDR3 comprises 14 residues. CDR1 SGHDT and CDR2 YYEEEE come from the germline V gene. CDR3 region: CASSFGVRGTEAFF. CDR3 coding DNA: TGTGCCAGCAGCTTCGGGGTGCGCGGGACTGAAGCTTTCTTT.

This clone has a single count. The chain recombines TRBV11-2 with TRBJ2-1; 10 nucleotides line up with TRBD2. J lost 6 bases, V lost 5 bases, and 13 bases had no gene match. CDR1 SGHAT and CDR2 FQNNGV come from the germline V gene. This CDR3 has 17 residues. CDR3 region: CASSLRFLAGVGNEQFF. Here the CDR3 DNA reads TGTGCCAGCAGCCTGCGATTCCTAGCGGGGGTCGGCAATGAGCAGTTCTTC.

The V call is TRBV7-8, the J call TRBJ2-7; a weak D match, TRBD1 (5 bases). This CDR3 is built from 14 residues. Germline V gene sequence: CDR1 SGHVS, CDR2 FQNEAQ. The V and J ends lost 5 bases and 2 bases respectively, with 13 bases between them. The CDR3 bases are TGTGCCAGCAGCCACCCTTTGACAGCCTACGAGCAGTACTTC. Its translation: CASSHPLTAYEQYF. The full variable domain, its missing parts supplied by reference TRBV7-8 and TRBJ2-7, is GAGVSQSPRYKVAKRGQDVALRCDPISGHVSLFWYQQALGQGPEFLTYFQNEAQLDKSGLPSDRFFAERPEGSVSTLKIQRTQQEDSAVYLCASSHPLTAYEQYFGPGTRLTVT.

The chain employs TRBV7-2 and TRBJ2-2, with D perhaps matching TRBD2 (6 bases). From germline, CDR1 is SGHTA and CDR2 FQGNSA. The CDR3 length is 12 residues. Trimming took 4 bases from V and 6 from J, leaving 6 bases between them. Written as DNA, the CDR3 is TGTGCCAGCAGCTGGGGGGCCGGGGAGCTGTTTTTT. Residues: CASSWGAGELFF. Drawing the rest from reference TRBV7-2 and TRBJ2-2, the complete variable domain is GAGVSQSPSNKVTEKGKDVELRCDPISGHTALYWYRQSLGQGLEFLIYFQGNSAPDKSGLPSDRFSAERTGGSVSTLTIQRTQQEDSAVYLCASSWGAGELFFGEGSRLTVL.

The chain combines TRBV5-1 with TRBJ2-3, with TRBD1 as a possible D gene (6 bases). CDR1 and CDR2 (germline): SGHRS, YFSETQ. Trimming shortened V by 0 bases and J by 8 bases, and 10 bases separated the two germline ends. The CDR3 covers 13 residues. This CDR3 is CASSLAGEGTQYF. In DNA form, the CDR3 reads TGCGCCAGCAGCTTGGCAGGGGAAGGTACGCAGTATTTT.

The genes are TRBV18 and TRBJ2-2; D remains unclear. The CDR3 is 13 amino acids. V lost 6 bases and J 4 bases, leaving 9 bases between the germline ends. CDR1 KGHSH and CDR2 LQKENI come from the germline V gene. The CDR3 loop is CASSPIFTGELFF. The CDR3 nucleotides read TGTGCCAGCTCGCCTATATTCACCGGGGAGCTGTTTTTT.